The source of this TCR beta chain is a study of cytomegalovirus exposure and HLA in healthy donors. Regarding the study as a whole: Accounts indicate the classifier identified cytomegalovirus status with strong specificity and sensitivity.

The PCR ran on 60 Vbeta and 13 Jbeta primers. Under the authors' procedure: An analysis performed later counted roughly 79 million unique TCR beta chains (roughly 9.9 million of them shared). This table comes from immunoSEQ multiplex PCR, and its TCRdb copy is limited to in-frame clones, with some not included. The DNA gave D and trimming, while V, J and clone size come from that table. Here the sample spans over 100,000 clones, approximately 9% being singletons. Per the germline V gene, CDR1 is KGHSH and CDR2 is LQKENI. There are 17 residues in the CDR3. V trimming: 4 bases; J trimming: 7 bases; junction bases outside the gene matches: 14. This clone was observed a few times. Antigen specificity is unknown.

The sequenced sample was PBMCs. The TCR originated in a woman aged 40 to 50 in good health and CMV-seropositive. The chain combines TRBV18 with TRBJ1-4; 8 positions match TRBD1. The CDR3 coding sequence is TGTGCCAGCTCACTGACGACAGGGGATTTGGTGGGTGAAAAACTGTTTTTT. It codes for CASSLTTGDLVGEKLFF.